Listed below are T cell receptor beta chains from one sample, sequenced in a study of molecular identifiers for immune sequencing clone quantification. TCRdb called the PCR reads again in MiXCR, with one record for every CDR3 protein. Among 600,000 to 650,000 distinct CDR3 sequences listed, about 20% were seen once. Source material: naive CD8+ T cells from blood, with Jurkat cell RNA spiked in. All receptors come from a human donor in good health. Some libraries in this study had Jurkat cell RNA spiked in. Each CDR3 is given with its conserved first and last residue. The order of the fields is D gene, V gene, clone size, J gene, CDR3 DNA, CDR3 protein. The D gene is left open where the match is weak. The size entry is marked missing in some rows and otherwise reads once, few, many or a size class.

d_gene: TRBD1; v_gene: TRBV6-6; abundance: .; j_gene: TRBJ1-2; CDR3nt: TGTGCCAGCAGTTACGGGAAAGCCCGGACAGGGGATAACTATGGCTACACCTTC; CDR3aa: CASSYGKARTGDNYGYTF
d_gene: TRBD1; v_gene: TRBV27; abundance: few; j_gene: TRBJ1-6; CDR3nt: TGTGCCAGCAGTTTAGCCAGGACAGGGCTCTCACCCCTCCACTTT; CDR3aa: CASSLARTGLSPLHF
d_gene: TRBD1; v_gene: TRBV27; abundance: .; j_gene: TRBJ2-7; CDR3nt: TGTGCCAGCAGTTCCCTTGACAGGGGCCCAACCTACGAGCAGTACTTC; CDR3aa: CASSSLDRGPTYEQYF
d_gene: TRBD2; v_gene: TRBV27; abundance: once; j_gene: TRBJ2-1; CDR3nt: TGTGCTAGCAGTTCCCGGACTAGCGGGAGCTCCTACAATGAGCAGTTCTTC; CDR3aa: CASSSRTSGSSYNEQFF
d_gene: .; v_gene: TRBV20-1; abundance: .; j_gene: TRBJ2-7; CDR3nt: TGCAGTGCCCGTGCGGGGCGAACCTACGAGCAGTACTTC; CDR3aa: CSARAGRTYEQYF
d_gene: .; v_gene: TRBV14; abundance: many; j_gene: TRBJ2-5; CDR3nt: TGTGCCAGCAGCCAAGATTTAGGGTTTAGAGGCGCCCTTGACTTC; CDR3aa: CASSQDLGFRGALDF
d_gene: .; v_gene: TRBV20-1; abundance: many; j_gene: TRBJ2-7; CDR3nt: TGCAGTGCCGCAGACTCCTACGAGCAGTACTTC; CDR3aa: CSAADSYEQYF
d_gene: .; v_gene: TRBV27; abundance: many; j_gene: TRBJ1-1; CDR3nt: TGTGCCAGCAGTTTAATGGCACCGAGTAGCCCGGGGACTGAAGCTTTCTTT; CDR3aa: CASSLMAPSSPGTEAFF
d_gene: .; v_gene: TRBV2; abundance: .; j_gene: TRBJ2-7; CDR3nt: TGTGCCGGCACACTCGCTGCGTTGGGGAGCGAGCAGTACTTC; CDR3aa: CAGTLAALGSEQYF
d_gene: .; v_gene: TRBV5-1; abundance: .; j_gene: TRBJ1-2; CDR3nt: TGTGCCAGCAGCTTGGAACCGAGGTACTATGGCTACACCTTC; CDR3aa: CASSLEPRYYGYTF
d_gene: .; v_gene: TRBV2; abundance: many; j_gene: TRBJ1-1; CDR3nt: TGTGCCAACACCAGGGGAGAGGGCACTGAAGCTTTCTTT; CDR3aa: CANTRGEGTEAFF
d_gene: .; v_gene: TRBV19; abundance: .; j_gene: TRBJ2-2; CDR3nt: TGTGCCAGTAGAGACCCAGGCGGGGAGCTGTTTTTT; CDR3aa: CASRDPGGELFF
d_gene: TRBD1; v_gene: TRBV29-1; abundance: few; j_gene: TRBJ1-2; CDR3nt: TGCAGCGTCACCCGGGACAGGGGGTTTTCTAACTATGGCTACACCTTC; CDR3aa: CSVTRDRGFSNYGYTF
d_gene: TRBD1; v_gene: TRBV14; abundance: .; j_gene: TRBJ1-6; CDR3nt: TGTGCCAGCAGCCAAGAAGTGGGACAGAAGAGCCCCTATAATTCACCCCTCCGCTTT; CDR3aa: CASSQEVGQKSPYNSPLRF
d_gene: TRBD1; v_gene: TRBV19; abundance: many; j_gene: TRBJ1-1; CDR3nt: TGTGCCAGCCGACAGGGATCCACTGAAGCTTTCTTT; CDR3aa: CASRQGSTEAFF
d_gene: .; v_gene: TRBV27; abundance: many; j_gene: TRBJ1-1; CDR3nt: TGTGCCAGCAGTTTAGGCAGGGGCTTTTCAACTGAAGCTTTCTTT; CDR3aa: CASSLGRGFSTEAFF
d_gene: .; v_gene: TRBV30; abundance: .; j_gene: TRBJ1-1; CDR3nt: TGTGCCAGGAGTGTACATATGAACACTGAAGCTTTCTTT; CDR3aa: CARSVHMNTEAFF
d_gene: .; v_gene: TRBV28; abundance: many; j_gene: TRBJ1-5; CDR3nt: TGTGCCAGCAGTTTCTGGGGCAATCAGCCCCAGCATTTT; CDR3aa: CASSFWGNQPQHF
d_gene: TRBD2; v_gene: TRBV11-2; abundance: few; j_gene: TRBJ2-5; CDR3nt: TGTGCCAGCAGCTTAGTTAGCGGGGTGCAAGAGACCCAGTACTTC; CDR3aa: CASSLVSGVQETQYF
d_gene: TRBD2; v_gene: TRBV30; abundance: .; j_gene: TRBJ2-7; CDR3nt: TGTGCTTGGGGGGGTCGGGAGCAGTACTTC; CDR3aa: CAWGGREQYF
d_gene: .; v_gene: TRBV30; abundance: .; j_gene: TRBJ1-1; CDR3nt: TGTGCCTGGAGTGTGAGGTCTGTGACCGGACGGGCTTTCTTT; CDR3aa: CAWSVRSVTGRAFF
d_gene: .; v_gene: TRBV2; abundance: many; j_gene: TRBJ2-3; CDR3nt: TGTGCCAGCGTGGAGGGGCAGGGACACACAGATACGCAGTATTTT; CDR3aa: CASVEGQGHTDTQYF
d_gene: .; v_gene: TRBV12-3/TRBV12-4; abundance: .; j_gene: TRBJ2-1; CDR3nt: TGTGCCAGCAGTTGGAGCGGCTACAATGAGCAGTTCTTC; CDR3aa: CASSWSGYNEQFF
d_gene: .; v_gene: TRBV29-1; abundance: few; j_gene: TRBJ1-1; CDR3nt: TGCAGCGTTGAGGAGGCGTCTCGACCGGTGACTGAAGCTTTCTTT; CDR3aa: CSVEEASRPVTEAFF
d_gene: .; v_gene: TRBV24-1; abundance: .; j_gene: TRBJ2-7; CDR3nt: TGTGCCACCCGCTTTGGGAGGTCGTCGCCCAATTCCTACGAGCAGTACTTC; CDR3aa: CATRFGRSSPNSYEQYF
d_gene: .; v_gene: TRBV2; abundance: many; j_gene: TRBJ1-1; CDR3nt: TGTGCCAGCAGTCAGGGAAACCAACAGTACACTGAAGCTTTCTTT; CDR3aa: CASSQGNQQYTEAFF
d_gene: .; v_gene: TRBV4-3; abundance: many; j_gene: TRBJ2-7; CDR3nt: TGCGCCAGCAGCCAAACACGACACGTGGATGTAAACGAGCAGTACTTC; CDR3aa: CASSQTRHVDVNEQYF
d_gene: TRBD1; v_gene: TRBV20-1; abundance: once; j_gene: TRBJ2-7; CDR3nt: TGCCGTGCTAACCCGACAGGGTTTTTCACCTATGAGCAGTACTTC; CDR3aa: CRANPTGFFTYEQYF
d_gene: .; v_gene: TRBV7-9; abundance: many; j_gene: TRBJ2-7; CDR3nt: TGTGCCAGCAGCCCCAGGGCTGGGGATGGTCCCTACGAGCAGTACTTC; CDR3aa: CASSPRAGDGPYEQYF
d_gene: TRBD2; v_gene: TRBV5-1; abundance: .; j_gene: TRBJ2-3; CDR3nt: TGCGCCAGCAGCTACAATGGACTAGCGGGGATCACAGATGCGCAGTATTTT; CDR3aa: CASSYNGLAGITDAQYF
d_gene: .; v_gene: TRBV7-9; abundance: many; j_gene: TRBJ2-3; CDR3nt: TGTGCCAGCAGCTTAGTTGCGGACTACAGCACAGATACGCAGTATTTT; CDR3aa: CASSLVADYSTDTQYF
d_gene: TRBD2; v_gene: TRBV29-1; abundance: many; j_gene: TRBJ2-7; CDR3nt: TGCAGCGCAAAGCCTAGCGGGAGATACGAGCAGTACTTC; CDR3aa: CSAKPSGRYEQYF
d_gene: TRBD1; v_gene: TRBV3-1; abundance: many; j_gene: TRBJ2-2; CDR3nt: TGTGCCAGCAGCCAATCCTGGGACAGATACACCGGGGAGCTGTTTTTT; CDR3aa: CASSQSWDRYTGELFF
d_gene: .; v_gene: TRBV7-9; abundance: many; j_gene: TRBJ2-5; CDR3nt: TGTGCCAGCAGCTTAGACAGCCGAATGGAGACCCAGTACTTC; CDR3aa: CASSLDSRMETQYF
d_gene: TRBD2; v_gene: TRBV29-1; abundance: few; j_gene: TRBJ2-3; CDR3nt: TGCGGCGTAGAACTAGCGGGGGTGCTAGATACGCAGTATTTT; CDR3aa: CGVELAGVLDTQYF
d_gene: .; v_gene: TRBV30; abundance: few; j_gene: TRBJ1-2; CDR3nt: TGTGCCTGGAGTCCCGGCCCCGGGACGGCCTATGGCTACACCTTC; CDR3aa: CAWSPGPGTAYGYTF
d_gene: .; v_gene: TRBV4-3; abundance: many; j_gene: TRBJ1-1; CDR3nt: TGCGCCAGCAGCCACCGGGACGGGGGCACTGAAGCTTTCTTT; CDR3aa: CASSHRDGGTEAFF
d_gene: TRBD1; v_gene: TRBV2; abundance: many; j_gene: TRBJ1-4; CDR3nt: TGTGCCAGCAGCCTGACAGGGTCGGGCGAAAAACTGTTTTTT; CDR3aa: CASSLTGSGEKLFF
d_gene: .; v_gene: TRBV28; abundance: few; j_gene: TRBJ2-7; CDR3nt: TGTGCCAGCAGTTTATCTAGATCCTCAGACTACGAGCAGTACTTC; CDR3aa: CASSLSRSSDYEQYF
d_gene: .; v_gene: TRBV10-1; abundance: few; j_gene: TRBJ2-2; CDR3nt: TGCGCCAGCAGTGATAAGGAGAGACAGAACACCGGGGAGCTGTTTTTT; CDR3aa: CASSDKERQNTGELFF
d_gene: TRBD2; v_gene: TRBV4-1; abundance: many; j_gene: TRBJ2-3; CDR3nt: TGCGCCAGCAGCCATGACACACTAGCGGGAGAGGTAGCGCAGTATTTT; CDR3aa: CASSHDTLAGEVAQYF
d_gene: .; v_gene: TRBV6-2/TRBV6-3; abundance: many; j_gene: TRBJ2-5; CDR3nt: TGTGCCAGCGCGGGACCCTACCAAGAGACCCAGTACTTC; CDR3aa: CASAGPYQETQYF
d_gene: .; v_gene: TRBV29-1; abundance: many; j_gene: TRBJ2-5; CDR3nt: TGCAGCGTTGATTGGGGGGACCAAGAGACCCAGTACTTC; CDR3aa: CSVDWGDQETQYF